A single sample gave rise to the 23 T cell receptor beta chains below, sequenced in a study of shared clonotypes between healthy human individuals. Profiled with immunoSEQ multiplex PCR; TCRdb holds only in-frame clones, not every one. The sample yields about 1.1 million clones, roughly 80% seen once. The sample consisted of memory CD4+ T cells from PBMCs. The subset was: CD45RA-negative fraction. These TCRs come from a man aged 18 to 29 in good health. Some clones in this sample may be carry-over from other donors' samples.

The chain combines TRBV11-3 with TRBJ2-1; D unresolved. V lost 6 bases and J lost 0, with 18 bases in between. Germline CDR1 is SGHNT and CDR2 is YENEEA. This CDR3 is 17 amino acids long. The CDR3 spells CASSYSRARSSYNEQFF. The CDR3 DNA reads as TGTGCCAGCAGTTATTCCCGGGCCCGAAGCTCCTACAATGAGCAGTTCTTC.

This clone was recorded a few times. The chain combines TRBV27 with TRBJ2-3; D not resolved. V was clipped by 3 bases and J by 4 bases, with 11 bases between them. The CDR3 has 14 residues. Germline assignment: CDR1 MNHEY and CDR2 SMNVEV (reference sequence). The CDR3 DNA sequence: TGTGCCAGCAGTTTGCGCCCCGGAGCAGATACGCAGTATTTT. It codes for CASSLRPGADTQYF.

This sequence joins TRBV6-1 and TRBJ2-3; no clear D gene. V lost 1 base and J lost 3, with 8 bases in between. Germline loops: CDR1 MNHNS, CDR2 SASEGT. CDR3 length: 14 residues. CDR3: CASSEEWGTDTQYF. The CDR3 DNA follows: TGTGCCAGCAGTGAAGAGTGGGGAACAGATACGCAGTATTTT.

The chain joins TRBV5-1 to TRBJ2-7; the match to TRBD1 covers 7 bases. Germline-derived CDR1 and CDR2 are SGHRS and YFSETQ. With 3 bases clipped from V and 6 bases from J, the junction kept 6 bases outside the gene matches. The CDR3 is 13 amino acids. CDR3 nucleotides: TGCGCCAGCAGCTCCCCAGGGGGTTCCGAGCAGTACTTC. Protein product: CASSSPGGSEQYF. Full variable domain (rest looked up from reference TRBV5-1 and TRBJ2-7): KAGVTQTPRYLIKTRGQQVTLSCSPISGHRSVSWYQQTPGQGLQFLFEYFSETQRNKGNFPGRFSGRQFSNSRSEMNVSTLELGDSALYLCASSSPGGSEQYFGPGTRLTVT.

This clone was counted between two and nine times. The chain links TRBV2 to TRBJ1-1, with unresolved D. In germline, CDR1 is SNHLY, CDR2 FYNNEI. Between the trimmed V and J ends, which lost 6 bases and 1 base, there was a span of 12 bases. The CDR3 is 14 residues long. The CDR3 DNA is TGTGCCAGCAGCCTACCCCGTGGGAACACTGAAGCTTTCTTT. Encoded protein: CASSLPRGNTEAFF.

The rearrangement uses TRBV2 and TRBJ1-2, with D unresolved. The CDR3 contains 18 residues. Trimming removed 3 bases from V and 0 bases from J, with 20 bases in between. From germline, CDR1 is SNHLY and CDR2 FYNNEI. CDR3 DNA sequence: TGTGCCAGCAGTGAGAAGAGACACATCCTCTCATCTAACTATGGCTACACCTTC. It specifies CASSEKRHILSSNYGYTF.

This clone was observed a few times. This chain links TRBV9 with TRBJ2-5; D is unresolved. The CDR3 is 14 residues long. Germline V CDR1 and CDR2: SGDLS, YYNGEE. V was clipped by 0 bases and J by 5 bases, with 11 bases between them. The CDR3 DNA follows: TGTGCCAGCAGCGTAGATGTACCGCCCGAGACCCAGTACTTC. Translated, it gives CASSVDVPPETQYF.

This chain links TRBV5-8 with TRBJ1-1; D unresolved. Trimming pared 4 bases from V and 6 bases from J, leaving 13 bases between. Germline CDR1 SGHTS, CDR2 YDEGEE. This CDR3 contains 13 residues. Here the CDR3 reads CASSPDPVPEAFF. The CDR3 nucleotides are TGTGCCAGCAGCCCGGACCCCGTCCCTGAAGCTTTCTTT.

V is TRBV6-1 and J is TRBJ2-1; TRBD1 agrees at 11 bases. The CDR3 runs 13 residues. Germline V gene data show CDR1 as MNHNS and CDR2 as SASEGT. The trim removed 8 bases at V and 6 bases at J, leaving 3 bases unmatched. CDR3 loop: CASSGTGGNEQFF. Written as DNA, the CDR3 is TGTGCCAGCTCCGGGACAGGGGGCAATGAGCAGTTCTTC.

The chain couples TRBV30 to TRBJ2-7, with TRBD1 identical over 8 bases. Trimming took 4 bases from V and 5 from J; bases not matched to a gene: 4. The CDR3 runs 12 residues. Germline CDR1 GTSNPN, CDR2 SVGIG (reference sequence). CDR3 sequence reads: CAWTKDRDEQYF. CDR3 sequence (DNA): TGTGCCTGGACCAAGGACAGGGACGAGCAGTACTTC. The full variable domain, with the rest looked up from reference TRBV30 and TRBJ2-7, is SQTIHQWPATLVQPVGSPLSLECTVEGTSNPNLYWYRQAAGRGLQLLFYSVGIGQISSEVPQNLSASRPQDRQFILSSKKLLLSDSGFYLCAWTKDRDEQYFGPGTRLTVT.

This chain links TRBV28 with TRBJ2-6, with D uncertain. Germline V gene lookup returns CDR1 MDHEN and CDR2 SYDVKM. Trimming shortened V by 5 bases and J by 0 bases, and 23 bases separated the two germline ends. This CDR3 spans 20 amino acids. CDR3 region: CASSPSQTLLYFSGANVLTF. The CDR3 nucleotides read TGTGCCAGCAGTCCCTCCCAAACGCTACTCTATTTCTCTGGGGCCAACGTCCTGACTTTC.

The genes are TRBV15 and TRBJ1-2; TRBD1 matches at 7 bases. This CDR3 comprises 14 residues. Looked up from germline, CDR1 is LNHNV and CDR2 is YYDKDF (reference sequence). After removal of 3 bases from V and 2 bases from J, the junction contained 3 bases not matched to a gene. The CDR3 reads CATSSQTGNYGYTF. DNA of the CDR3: TGTGCCACCAGCAGCCAGACAGGGAACTATGGCTACACCTTC. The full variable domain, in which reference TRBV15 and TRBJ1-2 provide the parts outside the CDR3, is DAMVIQNPRYQVTQFGKPVTLSCSQTLNHNVMYWYQQKSSQAPKLLFHYYDKDFNNEADTPDNFQSRRPNTSFCFLDIRSPGLGDTAMYLCATSSQTGNYGYTFGSGTRLTVV.

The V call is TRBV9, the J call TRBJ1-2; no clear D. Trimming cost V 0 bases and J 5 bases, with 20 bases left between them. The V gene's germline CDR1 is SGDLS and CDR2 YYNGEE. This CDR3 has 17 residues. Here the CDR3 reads CASSVGKSTAQRYGYTF. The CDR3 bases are TGTGCCAGCAGCGTAGGAAAATCGACGGCCCAGCGTTATGGCTACACCTTC.

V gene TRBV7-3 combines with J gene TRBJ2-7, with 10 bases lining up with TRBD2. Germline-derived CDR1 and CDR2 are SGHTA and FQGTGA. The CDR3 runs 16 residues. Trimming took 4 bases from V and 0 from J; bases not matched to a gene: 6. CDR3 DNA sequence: TGTGCCAGCAGCTCTATTAGCGGGAGGAGCTCCTACGAGCAGTACTTC. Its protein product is CASSSISGRSSYEQYF.

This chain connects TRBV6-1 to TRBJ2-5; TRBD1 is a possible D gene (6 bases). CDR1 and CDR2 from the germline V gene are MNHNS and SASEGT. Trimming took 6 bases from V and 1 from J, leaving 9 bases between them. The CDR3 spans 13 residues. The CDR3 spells CASSPRGQETQYF. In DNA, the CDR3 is TGTGCCAGCAGCCCCAGGGGCCAAGAGACCCAGTACTTC.

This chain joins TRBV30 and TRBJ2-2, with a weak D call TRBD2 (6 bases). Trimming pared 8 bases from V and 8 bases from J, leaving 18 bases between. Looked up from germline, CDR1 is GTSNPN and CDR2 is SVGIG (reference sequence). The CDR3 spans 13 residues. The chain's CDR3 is CAQEGRLKGELFF. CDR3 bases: TGTGCCCAGGAGGGGCGCTTGAAGGGGGAGCTGTTTTTT. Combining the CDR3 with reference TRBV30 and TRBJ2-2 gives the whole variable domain SQTIHQWPATLVQPVGSPLSLECTVEGTSNPNLYWYRQAAGRGLQLLFYSVGIGQISSEVPQNLSASRPQDRQFILSSKKLLLSDSGFYLCAQEGRLKGELFFGEGSRLTVL.

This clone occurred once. CDR3 nucleotides: TGCGCCAGCAGCCCTCAACGTAACGGGGAGCTGTTTTTT. Its translation: CASSPQRNGELFF. The V and J genes are TRBV5-1 and TRBJ2-2; D gene ambiguous. The CDR3 sequence is 13 residues long. Trimming removed 4 bases at V and 7 bases at J, with 11 bases between. Germline V gene sequence: CDR1 SGHRS, CDR2 YFSETQ.

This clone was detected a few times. The CDR3 DNA reads TGTGCCAGCAGTGAGGACAGGGGAAATGAAAAACTGTTTTTT. Its protein product is CASSEDRGNEKLFF. The V call is TRBV6-1, the J call TRBJ1-4, with 9 bases that match TRBD1. The CDR3 totals 14 residues. The V gene end was trimmed by 3 bases and the J gene end by 5 bases; junction bases not matched to a gene: 1. Germline-derived CDR1 and CDR2 are MNHNS and SASEGT.

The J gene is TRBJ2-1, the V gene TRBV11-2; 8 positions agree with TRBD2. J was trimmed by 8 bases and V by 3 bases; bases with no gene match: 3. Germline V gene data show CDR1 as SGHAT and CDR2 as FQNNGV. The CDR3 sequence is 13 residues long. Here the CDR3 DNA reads TGTGCCAGCAGCTTCCTTAGCGGGGATGAGCAGTTCTTC. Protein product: CASSFLSGDEQFF.

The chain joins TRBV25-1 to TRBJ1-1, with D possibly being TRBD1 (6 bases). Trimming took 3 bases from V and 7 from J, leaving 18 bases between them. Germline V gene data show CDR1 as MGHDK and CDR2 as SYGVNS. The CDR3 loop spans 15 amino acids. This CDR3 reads CASSDSSNGGLEAFF. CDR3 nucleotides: TGTGCCAGCAGTGATAGCAGTAATGGGGGGCTTGAAGCTTTCTTT.

CDR3 region: CAGGPGAKSDTQYF. CDR3 DNA sequence: TGTGCCGGAGGTCCGGGGGCGAAGTCGGATACGCAGTATTTT. J is TRBJ2-3 and V is TRBV28, with D tentatively TRBD1 or TRBD2 (6 bases each). The germline gives CDR1 MDHEN, CDR2 SYDVKM. The V and J ends lost 11 bases and 6 bases respectively, with 21 bases between them. There are 14 residues in the CDR3.

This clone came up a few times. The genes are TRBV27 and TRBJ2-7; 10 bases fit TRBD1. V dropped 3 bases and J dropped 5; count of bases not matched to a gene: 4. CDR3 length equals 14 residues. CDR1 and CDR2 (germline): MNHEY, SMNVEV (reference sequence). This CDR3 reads CASSFGQGGHEQYF. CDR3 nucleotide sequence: TGTGCCAGCAGTTTCGGACAGGGGGGCCACGAGCAGTACTTC.

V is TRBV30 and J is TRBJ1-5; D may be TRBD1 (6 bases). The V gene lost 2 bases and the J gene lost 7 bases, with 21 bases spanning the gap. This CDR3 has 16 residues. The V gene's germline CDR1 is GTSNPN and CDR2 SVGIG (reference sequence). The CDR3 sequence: CAWSRAERGVTQPQHF. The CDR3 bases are TGTGCCTGGAGTAGGGCAGAAAGGGGGGTCACCCAGCCCCAGCATTTT. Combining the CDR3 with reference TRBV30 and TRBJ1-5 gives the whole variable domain SQTIHQWPATLVQPVGSPLSLECTVEGTSNPNLYWYRQAAGRGLQLLFYSVGIGQISSEVPQNLSASRPQDRQFILSSKKLLLSDSGFYLCAWSRAERGVTQPQHFGDGTRLSIL.